This is a list of T cell receptor beta chains from one sample in a study of vaccination effects on CD4 cells after COVID-19. Which antigens these TCRs recognize remains unknown. Method: immunoSEQ multiplex PCR; TCRdb's copy keeps in-frame clones and lacks some. The table has 60,000 to 90,000 clones, 80% to 85% seen once; the top ten hold more than 1%. Sequencing used CD4+ T cells from PBMCs cultured with HCoV-229E spike peptides, obtained after COVID-19 vaccination. The receptors were sampled from a human donor who received a COVID-19 vaccine. Both conserved end residues are part of each CDR3. A D gene is named only where the DNA matches it firmly. Expanded clones are given a class, and other clones once, few, many or no size at all.

d_gene: TRBD1; v_gene: TRBV29-1; abundance: -; j_gene: TRBJ1-1; CDR3nt: TGCAGCGGCAGGGGGGGGGCGAAGGATGAAGCTTTCTTT; CDR3aa: CSGRGGAKDEAFF
d_gene: -; v_gene: TRBV5-6; abundance: -; j_gene: TRBJ2-5; CDR3nt: TGTGCCAGCAGCACCCGGGACAACATTGCCCAGTACTTC; CDR3aa: CASSTRDNIAQYF
d_gene: TRBD1; v_gene: TRBV7-2; abundance: -; j_gene: TRBJ2-1; CDR3nt: TGTGCCAGCAGCTTAATGCCGGGACAGTACAATGAGCAGTTCTTC; CDR3aa: CASSLMPGQYNEQFF
d_gene: -; v_gene: TRBV28; abundance: -; j_gene: TRBJ2-5; CDR3nt: TGTGCCAGCAGTTTCTTGGCGGGCCAAGAGACCCAGTACTTC; CDR3aa: CASSFLAGQETQYF
d_gene: TRBD2; v_gene: TRBV18; abundance: -; j_gene: TRBJ2-1; CDR3nt: TGTGCCAGCTCATTACTAGCGGGGGAATACAATGAGCAGTTCTTC; CDR3aa: CASSLLAGEYNEQFF
d_gene: -; v_gene: TRBV4-1; abundance: -; j_gene: TRBJ1-2; CDR3nt: TGCGCCAGCAGCCAAGAAAGGAAGACTCTAGGCTATGGCTACACCTTC; CDR3aa: CASSQERKTLGYGYTF
d_gene: TRBD2; v_gene: TRBV7-2; abundance: -; j_gene: TRBJ2-1; CDR3nt: TGTGCCAGCAGCTTGGCCCGGGGGGAATACAATGAGCAGTTCTTC; CDR3aa: CASSLARGEYNEQFF
d_gene: -; v_gene: TRBV3-1/TRBV3-2; abundance: -; j_gene: TRBJ2-5; CDR3nt: TGTGCCAGCAGCCAGGACCTGTACCAAGAGACCCAGTACTTC; CDR3aa: CASSQDLYQETQYF
d_gene: -; v_gene: TRBV3-1/TRBV3-2; abundance: -; j_gene: TRBJ2-5; CDR3nt: TGTGCCAGCAGCCCGACCGATGGGACCCAAGAGACCCAGTACTTC; CDR3aa: CASSPTDGTQETQYF
d_gene: -; v_gene: TRBV7-9; abundance: -; j_gene: TRBJ1-4; CDR3nt: TGTGCCAGCAGCTTAACGGGTAGTGAAAAACTGTTTTTT; CDR3aa: CASSLTGSEKLFF
d_gene: -; v_gene: TRBV14; abundance: -; j_gene: TRBJ2-6; CDR3nt: TGTGCCAGCAGCCAAGGTAGCTACTCTGGGGCCAACGTCCTGACTTTC; CDR3aa: CASSQGSYSGANVLTF
d_gene: -; v_gene: TRBV6-5; abundance: -; j_gene: TRBJ1-1; CDR3nt: TGTGCCAGCAGCTTACAGGGACTCACTGAAGCTTTCTTT; CDR3aa: CASSLQGLTEAFF
d_gene: -; v_gene: TRBV4-3; abundance: -; j_gene: TRBJ1-2; CDR3nt: TGCGCCAGCAGCCAAGTAGCGGACAGAAACAATAACTATGGCTACACCTTC; CDR3aa: CASSQVADRNNNYGYTF
d_gene: -; v_gene: TRBV5-1; abundance: -; j_gene: TRBJ2-6; CDR3nt: TGCGCCAGCAGCTTATACTCTGGGGCCAACGTCCTGACTTTC; CDR3aa: CASSLYSGANVLTF
d_gene: -; v_gene: TRBV18; abundance: -; j_gene: TRBJ1-1; CDR3nt: TGTGCCAGCTCACACGAACGGGGGAACACTGAAGCTTTCTTT; CDR3aa: CASSHERGNTEAFF
d_gene: -; v_gene: TRBV6-5; abundance: -; j_gene: TRBJ1-1; CDR3nt: TGTGCCAGCAGCTTGGGAGGAGGGGGTCTACCTGAAGCTTTCTTT; CDR3aa: CASSLGGGGLPEAFF
d_gene: TRBD1; v_gene: TRBV2; abundance: -; j_gene: TRBJ1-3; CDR3nt: TGTGCCAGCGGGCGGGACAGCTCTGGAAACACCATATATTTT; CDR3aa: CASGRDSSGNTIYF
d_gene: -; v_gene: TRBV27; abundance: -; j_gene: TRBJ2-3; CDR3nt: TGTGCCAGCAGTTTACCGATGGGTACGCAGTATTTT; CDR3aa: CASSLPMGTQYF
d_gene: -; v_gene: TRBV28; abundance: few; j_gene: TRBJ1-2; CDR3nt: TGTGCCAGCACCCCCGGGAGGCAGTTCTATGGCTACACCTTC; CDR3aa: CASTPGRQFYGYTF
d_gene: -; v_gene: TRBV19; abundance: -; j_gene: TRBJ1-1; CDR3nt: TGTGCCAGTAGTATAGAAGGGAAGGGCTTAATGAACACTGAAGCTTTCTTT; CDR3aa: CASSIEGKGLMNTEAFF
d_gene: -; v_gene: TRBV10-3; abundance: -; j_gene: TRBJ1-6; CDR3nt: TGTGCCACCCGAGGTCAGGGAGAGGGGTCACCCCTCCACTTT; CDR3aa: CATRGQGEGSPLHF
d_gene: -; v_gene: TRBV5-1; abundance: once; j_gene: TRBJ1-5; CDR3nt: TGCGCCAGCAGCCAAACGGTAAACCAGCCCCAGCATTTT; CDR3aa: CASSQTVNQPQHF
d_gene: -; v_gene: TRBV19; abundance: -; j_gene: TRBJ1-5; CDR3nt: TGTGCCAGTACCCCACCGGATAGGGAGCGGCAGCCCCAGCATTTT; CDR3aa: CASTPPDRERQPQHF
d_gene: -; v_gene: TRBV12-5; abundance: once; j_gene: TRBJ2-2; CDR3nt: TGTGCTAGTGGTTTATTACCCGGGGGCACCGGGGAGCTGTTTTTT; CDR3aa: CASGLLPGGTGELFF
d_gene: -; v_gene: TRBV5-1; abundance: -; j_gene: TRBJ1-2; CDR3nt: TGCGCCAGCAGCTTGATGCGGGATAACTATGGCTACACCTTC; CDR3aa: CASSLMRDNYGYTF
d_gene: TRBD1; v_gene: TRBV29-1; abundance: once; j_gene: TRBJ1-1; CDR3nt: TGCAGCGTCGCAGACAGGGAGAACACTGAAGCTTTCTTT; CDR3aa: CSVADRENTEAFF
d_gene: -; v_gene: TRBV7-8; abundance: few; j_gene: TRBJ1-1; CDR3nt: TGTGCCAGCAGCTTAAGTGGCTGGGGGGGCACTGAAGCTTTCTTT; CDR3aa: CASSLSGWGGTEAFF
d_gene: -; v_gene: TRBV6-5; abundance: -; j_gene: TRBJ2-6; CDR3nt: TGTGCCAGCATCCCCGCCAGCTCTGGGGCCAACGTCCTGACTTTC; CDR3aa: CASIPASSGANVLTF
d_gene: -; v_gene: TRBV28; abundance: -; j_gene: TRBJ2-1; CDR3nt: TGTGCCAGCAGTCGTAGGGGGGGTTTCTACAATGAGCAGTTCTTC; CDR3aa: CASSRRGGFYNEQFF
d_gene: -; v_gene: TRBV19; abundance: -; j_gene: TRBJ1-4; CDR3nt: TGTGCCAGTAGTATAGGTTCATCGGGACGGTTTAATGAAAAACTGTTTTTT; CDR3aa: CASSIGSSGRFNEKLFF
d_gene: -; v_gene: TRBV7-3; abundance: -; j_gene: TRBJ2-2; CDR3nt: TGTGCCAGCAGCTTAAGTCGCACCGGGGAGCTGTTTTTT; CDR3aa: CASSLSRTGELFF
d_gene: TRBD1; v_gene: TRBV10-2; abundance: -; j_gene: TRBJ1-2; CDR3nt: TGCGCCAGCAGTGAGGGACAGGGGAGGTATGGCTACACCTTC; CDR3aa: CASSEGQGRYGYTF
d_gene: TRBD1; v_gene: TRBV9; abundance: -; j_gene: TRBJ2-1; CDR3nt: TGTGCCAGCAGCGCCCAGACAGGGGGCAGTGAGCAGTTCTTC; CDR3aa: CASSAQTGGSEQFF